Listed below are T cell receptor beta chains from one sample, sequenced in a study of shared clonotypes between healthy human individuals. Clones were read by immunoSEQ multiplex PCR, and TCRdb kept only the in-frame ones, dropping some. The profile shows roughly 2,500,000 clones, more than 85% of them singletons. Material for sequencing was naive CD4+ T cells from PBMCs. The receptors shown here come from a man aged 18 to 35 in good health. Some clones in this sample may be carry-over from other donors' samples. Both conserved end residues are part of each CDR3. A D gene is named only where the DNA matches it firmly. Size tells how often a clone was seen (once, few, many) or the class of an expanded clone, and some rows leave it out.

d_gene: NA
j_gene: TRBJ2-2
v_gene: TRBV5-1
abundance: NA
CDR3nt: TGCGCCAGCAGCTTGACCGGAACGAACACCGGGGAGCTGTTTTTT
CDR3aa: CASSLTGTNTGELFF

d_gene: TRBD2
j_gene: TRBJ2-6
v_gene: TRBV5-4
abundance: NA
CDR3nt: TGTGCCAGCAGCTATTCCACCCCTACTAGCGGGAGTCCAGGGGCCAACGTCCTGACTTTC
CDR3aa: CASSYSTPTSGSPGANVLTF

d_gene: TRBD2
j_gene: TRBJ2-1
v_gene: TRBV27
abundance: NA
CDR3nt: TGTGCCAGCAGTTTCCGGAGCGGGAGGGCCAGTCGGGAGCAGTTCTTC
CDR3aa: CASSFRSGRASREQFF

d_gene: NA
j_gene: TRBJ1-5
v_gene: TRBV5-3
abundance: NA
CDR3nt: TGTGCCAGAAGGGGCAGGGCGAATCAGCCCCAGCATTTT
CDR3aa: CARRGRANQPQHF

d_gene: NA
j_gene: TRBJ2-3
v_gene: TRBV14
abundance: NA
CDR3nt: TGTGCCAGCAGCCAAGTCCGAGGGCTTAAGGGTCGGGATACGCAGTATTTT
CDR3aa: CASSQVRGLKGRDTQYF

d_gene: NA
j_gene: TRBJ2-5
v_gene: TRBV27
abundance: NA
CDR3nt: TGTGCCAGCAGTTTTAAAGTGGGGGAGACCCAGTACTTC
CDR3aa: CASSFKVGETQYF

d_gene: TRBD1
j_gene: TRBJ2-1
v_gene: TRBV28
abundance: NA
CDR3nt: TGTGCCAGCAGTGATAAAGACAGGGCCCTTCTACGGGAGCAGTTCTTC
CDR3aa: CASSDKDRALLREQFF

d_gene: TRBD1
j_gene: TRBJ2-2
v_gene: TRBV6-1
abundance: NA
CDR3nt: TGTGCCAGCAGTGAGAGGACAGGGGGCCCCGGGGAGCTGTTTTTT
CDR3aa: CASSERTGGPGELFF

d_gene: TRBD1
j_gene: TRBJ1-2
v_gene: TRBV10-1
abundance: NA
CDR3nt: TGCGCCAGCAGCCCGGGACAGGGAGGCCGTGGCTACACCTTC
CDR3aa: CASSPGQGGRGYTF

d_gene: TRBD1
j_gene: TRBJ2-5
v_gene: TRBV27
abundance: NA
CDR3nt: TGTGCCAGCAGGGGTTTGGGACAGGGGGCTGGAGAGACCCAGTACTTC
CDR3aa: CASRGLGQGAGETQYF

d_gene: NA
j_gene: TRBJ2-7
v_gene: TRBV28
abundance: NA
CDR3nt: TGTGCCAGCATAGGGGCGACTCGTTCTAACTACGAGCAGTACTTC
CDR3aa: CASIGATRSNYEQYF

d_gene: NA
j_gene: TRBJ2-1
v_gene: TRBV28
abundance: once
CDR3nt: TGTGCCAGCAGTGATGCGCCCGTTTTATCCAATGAGCAGTTCTTC
CDR3aa: CASSDAPVLSNEQFF

d_gene: NA
j_gene: TRBJ2-2
v_gene: TRBV19
abundance: NA
CDR3nt: TGTGCCAGTACCACGAAGGGCGGGGAGCTGTTTTTT
CDR3aa: CASTTKGGELFF

d_gene: NA
j_gene: TRBJ1-2
v_gene: TRBV28
abundance: NA
CDR3nt: TGTGCCAGCAGTGATGTCGGGTATGGCTACACCTTC
CDR3aa: CASSDVGYGYTF

d_gene: TRBD1
j_gene: TRBJ2-2
v_gene: TRBV6-5
abundance: once
CDR3nt: TGTGCCAGCAGCGACAGGGGGGCCGGGGAGCTGTTTTTT
CDR3aa: CASSDRGAGELFF

d_gene: TRBD2
j_gene: TRBJ2-3
v_gene: TRBV7-8
abundance: NA
CDR3nt: TGTGCCAGCAGCTTAGCGCCTGGCGGGAGCCTCCAAGATACGCAGTATTTT
CDR3aa: CASSLAPGGSLQDTQYF

d_gene: NA
j_gene: TRBJ2-7
v_gene: TRBV6-1
abundance: NA
CDR3nt: TGTGCCAGCAGTGTCCGCCGGGACCTCCTACCTCGCGAGCAGTACTTC
CDR3aa: CASSVRRDLLPREQYF

d_gene: NA
j_gene: TRBJ2-5
v_gene: TRBV28
abundance: NA
CDR3nt: TGTGCCAGCAGTCCCTGGGCCCAAGAGACCCAGTACTTC
CDR3aa: CASSPWAQETQYF

d_gene: TRBD1
j_gene: TRBJ1-2
v_gene: TRBV6-5
abundance: NA
CDR3nt: TGTGCCAGCATAGAACTCGACAGGGGTGGCTACACCTTC
CDR3aa: CASIELDRGGYTF

d_gene: TRBD1
j_gene: TRBJ1-2
v_gene: TRBV27
abundance: NA
CDR3nt: TGTGCCAGCAAACCCGACAGGGGATACAACTATGGCTACACCTTC
CDR3aa: CASKPDRGYNYGYTF

d_gene: TRBD2
j_gene: TRBJ2-5
v_gene: TRBV28
abundance: NA
CDR3nt: TGTGCCAGCAAATCAGCGGGAGGCCACAGGCGGGACTTC
CDR3aa: CASKSAGGHRRDF

d_gene: NA
j_gene: TRBJ1-5
v_gene: TRBV7-9
abundance: few
CDR3nt: TGTGCCAGCAGCTTAGGAGGGGGCAATCAGCCCCAGCATTTT
CDR3aa: CASSLGGGNQPQHF

d_gene: TRBD2
j_gene: TRBJ2-2
v_gene: TRBV28
abundance: NA
CDR3nt: TGTGCCAGCAGTTTTTCGGGACTAGCGAGGAGTAGCGGGGAGCTGTTTTTT
CDR3aa: CASSFSGLARSSGELFF

d_gene: NA
j_gene: TRBJ1-2
v_gene: TRBV2
abundance: NA
CDR3nt: TGTGCCAGCAGTGAAGAGCAGGGGTATGGCTACACCTTC
CDR3aa: CASSEEQGYGYTF

d_gene: NA
j_gene: TRBJ1-1
v_gene: TRBV6-5
abundance: NA
CDR3nt: TGTGCCAGCAGGGGTAACACTGAAGCTTTCTTT
CDR3aa: CASRGNTEAFF

d_gene: NA
j_gene: TRBJ2-3
v_gene: TRBV2
abundance: NA
CDR3nt: TGTGCCAGCAGTGACCGAGGACGTACGCAGTATTTT
CDR3aa: CASSDRGRTQYF

d_gene: TRBD1
j_gene: TRBJ2-1
v_gene: TRBV5-4
abundance: NA
CDR3nt: TGTGCCAGCAGCCTCCAGGGGGCCTCCTACAATGAGCAGTTCTTC
CDR3aa: CASSLQGASYNEQFF

d_gene: NA
j_gene: TRBJ2-1
v_gene: TRBV9
abundance: NA
CDR3nt: TGTGCCAGCAGCGTGGCAGGGGGCGCGGTAGCGGGTCCCTACAATGAGCAGTTCTTC
CDR3aa: CASSVAGGAVAGPYNEQFF

d_gene: TRBD1
j_gene: TRBJ2-7
v_gene: TRBV5-4
abundance: NA
CDR3nt: TGTGCCAGCAGCTTGGCTGCCGGGACAGGGTCCTACGAGCAGTACTTC
CDR3aa: CASSLAAGTGSYEQYF

d_gene: NA
j_gene: TRBJ2-7
v_gene: TRBV5-1
abundance: once
CDR3nt: TGCGCCAGCAGCCCCCTGGGGACCTCCTACGAGCAGTACTTC
CDR3aa: CASSPLGTSYEQYF

d_gene: NA
j_gene: TRBJ1-2
v_gene: TRBV28
abundance: NA
CDR3nt: TGTGCCAGCAGTTTATCGGGGGGTTCTGGCTACACCTTC
CDR3aa: CASSLSGGSGYTF

d_gene: NA
j_gene: TRBJ1-1
v_gene: TRBV28
abundance: NA
CDR3nt: TGTGCCAGCAGACCCAGTGGGGCGGCCACTGAAGCTTTCTTT
CDR3aa: CASRPSGAATEAFF

d_gene: TRBD1
j_gene: TRBJ1-2
v_gene: TRBV19
abundance: NA
CDR3nt: TGTGCCAGTAGTATACTTCAGGGGGCGGTTGAGGGCTACACCTTC
CDR3aa: CASSILQGAVEGYTF

d_gene: TRBD1
j_gene: TRBJ2-3
v_gene: TRBV7-6
abundance: NA
CDR3nt: TGTGCCAGCAGCTTAGCCCCACCGGGACAGTGGACAGATACGCAGTATTTT
CDR3aa: CASSLAPPGQWTDTQYF

d_gene: TRBD2
j_gene: TRBJ2-5
v_gene: TRBV7-8
abundance: NA
CDR3nt: TGTGCCAGCAGCATGGGACTATCCCCCCAAGAGACCCAGTACTTC
CDR3aa: CASSMGLSPQETQYF